This TCR beta chain is drawn from a study of OX40 agonist ivuxolimab in advanced cancers. Turning to the study itself: The dose-escalation cohort was about 87% male, with a mean age of about 56 years, ranging roughly 23 to 90. Three patients showed partial responses: one hepatocellular carcinoma and two cutaneous melanoma cases. Study results and caveats: Determination of antigen specificity was not performed for the expanded peripheral T cells.

This table comes from immunoSEQ multiplex PCR, and its TCRdb copy is limited to in-frame clones, with some not included. The sample consists of more than 50,000 clones, roughly 93% of them appearing once. The CDR3 runs to 14 residues. V shed 3 bases and J shed 4 bases, with 11 bases lying between them. Germline CDR1 reads SGDLS; CDR2 reads YYNGEE. Concerning this clone: Its antigen remains unidentified.

This clonotype was obtained from an adult with an advanced solid tumor such as melanoma, head and neck, liver or kidney cancer. The chain uses TRBV9 and TRBJ2-1, with a weak D call TRBD1 (5 bases). The specimen comprised CD4+ or CD8+ T cells sorted from blood, sampled in a trial of the OX40 agonist ivuxolimab. The CDR3 region has the DNA TGTGCCAGCAGCGCCCGACAGTGGTACAATGAGCAGTTCTTC. It encodes CASSARQWYNEQFF.